Listed below are T cell receptor beta chains from one sample, sequenced in a study of shared clonotypes between healthy human individuals. Sequencing was performed with immunoSEQ multiplex PCR; in TCRdb, only in-frame clones are kept and a portion is missing. The table includes approximately 740,000 clones, over 90% detected once. Source material: naive CD8+ T cells sorted from blood. Every receptor here comes from a man aged 30 to 45 in good health. Both conserved end residues are part of each CDR3. D genes are given only for firm matches. Size values are once, few and many counts, or a class for expanded clones, and some rows have none.

clone_size j_call d_call v_call cdr3_aa cdr3_nt
NA TRBJ2-1 TRBD2 TRBV19 CASQGGLAGGPHNEQFF TGTGCCAGTCAGGGCGGGTTGGCGGGAGGGCCCCACAATGAGCAGTTCTTC
NA TRBJ2-1 TRBD1 TRBV9 CASSVAGGINEQFF TGTGCCAGCAGCGTGGCAGGGGGTATCAATGAGCAGTTCTTC
NA TRBJ2-7 NA TRBV5-1 CASEDGNRPYEQYF TGCGCCAGCGAAGATGGGAACAGGCCCTACGAGCAGTACTTC
NA TRBJ1-5 TRBD1 TRBV6-1 CASRDGTGGSQPQHF TGTGCCAGCAGGGACGGGACAGGGGGCAGTCAGCCCCAGCATTTT
NA TRBJ1-4 TRBD1 TRBV27 CASSLTLDRDEKLFF TGTGCCAGCAGTTTAACCCTGGACAGGGATGAAAAACTGTTTTTT
NA TRBJ2-7 TRBD2 TRBV11-2 CASSMGLAVYEQYF TGTGCCAGCAGCATGGGACTAGCGGTCTACGAGCAGTACTTC
NA TRBJ1-1 TRBD1 TRBV7-9 CASSKQGNEAFF TGTGCCAGCAGCAAACAGGGGAATGAAGCTTTCTTT
NA TRBJ2-2 TRBD2 TRBV30 CAWSPGLAGTGELFF TGTGCCTGGAGCCCGGGACTAGCGGGAACCGGGGAGCTGTTTTTT
NA TRBJ2-1 TRBD2 TRBV5-8 CASSLAVGLAGHNEQFF TGTGCCAGCAGCTTGGCGGTGGGACTAGCGGGCCACAATGAGCAGTTCTTC
NA TRBJ2-7 TRBD2 TRBV29-1 CSVELAGVYEQYF TGCAGCGTTGAACTAGCGGGGGTCTACGAGCAGTACTTC
NA TRBJ2-4 TRBD1 TRBV9 CASSVARGFGTGGLFF TGTGCCAGCAGCGTAGCTAGAGGTTTTGGGACAGGGGGTTTATTCTTC
NA TRBJ2-3 NA TRBV28 CASTTINTDTQYF TGTGCCAGCACAACCATCAACACAGATACGCAGTATTTT
NA TRBJ2-1 TRBD2 TRBV19 CASRSWLAGDNEQFF TGTGCCAGTAGGAGTTGGCTAGCGGGTGACAATGAGCAGTTCTTC
once TRBJ2-3 NA TRBV7-6 CASSLLTEGDTQYF TGTGCCAGCAGCTTATTGACTGAGGGAGATACGCAGTATTTT
NA TRBJ2-6 NA TRBV14 CASSQEDSTSVLRANVLTF TGTGCCAGCAGCCAAGAGGACAGCACGTCCGTTCTGAGGGCCAACGTCCTGACTTTC
NA TRBJ2-1 TRBD2 TRBV7-9 CASSFAGTSGKSSYNEQFF TGTGCCAGCAGCTTTGCCGGGACTAGCGGGAAAAGCTCCTACAATGAGCAGTTCTTC
NA TRBJ2-2 NA TRBV4-1 CASSQDVSWTGNTGELFF TGCGCCAGCAGCCAAGATGTATCTTGGACTGGCAACACCGGGGAGCTGTTTTTT
NA TRBJ2-3 NA TRBV6-1 CASSDGDTQYF TGTGCCAGCAGTGATGGGGATACGCAGTATTTT
NA TRBJ2-3 TRBD2 TRBV5-5 CASSLLGLAGRSTDTQYF TGTGCCAGCAGCTTGCTGGGACTAGCGGGGCGTAGCACAGATACGCAGTATTTT
NA TRBJ2-3 NA TRBV7-8 CASSLVSPDTQYF TGTGCCAGCAGCTTAGTGTCACCAGATACGCAGTATTTT
NA TRBJ2-3 NA TRBV4-1 CASSLEDSSTDTQYF TGCGCCAGCAGCCTTGAGGACAGTAGCACAGATACGCAGTATTTT
NA TRBJ2-7 NA TRBV5-6 CASSFFGGAYYEQYF TGTGCCAGCAGCTTTTTTGGCGGAGCCTACTACGAGCAGTACTTC
NA TRBJ2-4 NA TRBV7-9 CASRPKRGDNIQYF TGTGCCAGCAGGCCTAAAAGGGGGGACAACATTCAGTACTTC
NA TRBJ2-7 TRBD2 TRBV4-1 CASSRIAGSSYEQYF TGCGCCAGCAGCCGGATAGCGGGGAGCTCCTACGAGCAGTACTTC
NA TRBJ2-7 NA TRBV7-6 CASSPQGPGYEQYF TGTGCCAGCAGCCCTCAGGGTCCAGGCTACGAGCAGTACTTC
NA TRBJ2-7 TRBD1 TRBV11-2 CASSPPDRAFSYEQYF TGTGCCAGCAGCCCCCCGGACAGGGCGTTTTCCTACGAGCAGTACTTC
NA TRBJ1-4 TRBD1 TRBV7-9 CASSLAETGQEKLFF TGTGCCAGCAGCTTAGCCGAGACAGGGCAGGAAAAACTGTTTTTT
NA TRBJ2-3 TRBD2 TRBV7-8 CASSLGTSGRLADTQYF TGTGCCAGCAGCCTCGGGACTAGCGGGAGGTTGGCAGATACGCAGTATTTT
NA TRBJ2-7 TRBD1 TRBV4-1 CASSQPGQGSYEQYF TGCGCCAGCAGCCAACCGGGACAGGGGTCCTACGAGCAGTACTTC
NA TRBJ1-2 NA TRBV5-5 CASSLDPAFSNYGYTF TGTGCCAGCAGCTTGGACCCCGCCTTTAGTAACTATGGCTACACCTTC
once TRBJ1-2 NA TRBV4-3 CASSQEWGTVVANYGYTF TGCGCCAGCAGCCAAGAGTGGGGGACCGTTGTAGCTAACTATGGCTACACCTTC
many TRBJ2-7 NA TRBV7-2 CASSLEGDSSYEQYF TGTGCCAGCAGCTTAGAAGGGGATAGCTCCTACGAGCAGTACTTC